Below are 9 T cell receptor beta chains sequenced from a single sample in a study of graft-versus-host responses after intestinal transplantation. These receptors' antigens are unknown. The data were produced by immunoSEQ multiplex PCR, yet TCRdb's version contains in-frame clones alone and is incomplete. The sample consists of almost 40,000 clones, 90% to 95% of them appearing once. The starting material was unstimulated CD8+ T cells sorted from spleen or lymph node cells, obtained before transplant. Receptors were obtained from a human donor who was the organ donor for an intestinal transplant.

The CDR3 DNA reads as TGTGCCAGCAGCCCCGGGACTAGCGGGGGGGACGAGCAGTACTTC. Translated, it gives CASSPGTSGGDEQYF. V usage is TRBV9 and J usage is TRBJ2-7, with 16 positions matching TRBD2. The CDR3 runs 15 residues. From germline, CDR1 is SGDLS and CDR2 YYNGEE. The J segment lost 5 bases and the V segment lost 4 bases, leaving 3 bases of the junction unmatched.

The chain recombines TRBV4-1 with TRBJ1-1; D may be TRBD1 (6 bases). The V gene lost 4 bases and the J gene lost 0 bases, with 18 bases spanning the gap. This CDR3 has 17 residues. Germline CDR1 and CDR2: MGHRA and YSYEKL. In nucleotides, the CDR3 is TGCGCCAGCAGCCCCCGAATGGGGGACACCTTGAACACTGAAGCTTTCTTT. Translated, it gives CASSPRMGDTLNTEAFF.

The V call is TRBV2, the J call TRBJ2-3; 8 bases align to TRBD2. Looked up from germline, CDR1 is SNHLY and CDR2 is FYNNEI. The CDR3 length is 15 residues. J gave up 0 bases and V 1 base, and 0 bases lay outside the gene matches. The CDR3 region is CASSEVAGSTDTQYF. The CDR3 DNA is TGTGCCAGCAGTGAAGTAGCGGGGAGCACAGATACGCAGTATTTT.

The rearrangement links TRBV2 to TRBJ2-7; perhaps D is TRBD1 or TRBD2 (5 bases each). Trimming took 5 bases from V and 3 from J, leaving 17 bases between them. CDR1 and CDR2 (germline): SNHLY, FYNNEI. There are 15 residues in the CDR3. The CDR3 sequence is CASSFTGGGLYEQYF. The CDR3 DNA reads TGTGCCAGCAGTTTTACAGGAGGTGGACTCTACGAGCAGTACTTC.

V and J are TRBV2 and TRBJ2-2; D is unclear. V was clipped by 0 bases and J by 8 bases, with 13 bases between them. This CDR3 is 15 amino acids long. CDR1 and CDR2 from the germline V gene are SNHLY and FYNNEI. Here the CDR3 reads CASSEAPTAGGELFF. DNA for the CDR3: TGTGCCAGCAGTGAAGCGCCGACCGCTGGTGGGGAGCTGTTTTTT.

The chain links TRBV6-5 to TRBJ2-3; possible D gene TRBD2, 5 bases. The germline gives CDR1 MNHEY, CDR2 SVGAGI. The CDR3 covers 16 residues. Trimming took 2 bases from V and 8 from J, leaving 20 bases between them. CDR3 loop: CASSYAGLGSFRTQYF. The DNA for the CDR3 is TGTGCCAGCAGTTACGCCGGACTGGGGAGTTTTCGTACGCAGTATTTT.

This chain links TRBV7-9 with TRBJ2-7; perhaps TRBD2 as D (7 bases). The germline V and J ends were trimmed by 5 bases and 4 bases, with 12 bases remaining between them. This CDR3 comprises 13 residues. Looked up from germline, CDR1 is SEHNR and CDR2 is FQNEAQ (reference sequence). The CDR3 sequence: CASSQGGGYEQYF. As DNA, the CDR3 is TGTGCCAGCAGCCAAGGGGGGGGGTACGAGCAGTACTTC.

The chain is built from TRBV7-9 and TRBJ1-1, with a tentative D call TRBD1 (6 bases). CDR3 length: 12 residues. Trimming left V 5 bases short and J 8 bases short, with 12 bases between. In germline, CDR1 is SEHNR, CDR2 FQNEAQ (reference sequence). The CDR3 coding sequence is TGTGCCAGCAGCCATACAGGGTGGGAAGCTTTCTTT. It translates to CASSHTGWEAFF. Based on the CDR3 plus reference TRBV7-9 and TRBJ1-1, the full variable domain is DTGVSQNPRHKITKRGQNVTFRCDPISEHNRLYWYRQTLGQGPEFLTYFQNEAQLEKSRLLSDRFSAERPKGSFSTLEIQRTEQGDSAMYLCASSHTGWEAFFGQGTRLTVV.

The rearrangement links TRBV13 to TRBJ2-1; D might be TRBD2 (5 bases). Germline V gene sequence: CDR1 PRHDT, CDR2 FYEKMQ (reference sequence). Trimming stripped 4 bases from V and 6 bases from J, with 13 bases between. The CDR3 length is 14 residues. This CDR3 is CASSSEAVGNEQFF. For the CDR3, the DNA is TGTGCCAGCAGCTCCGAAGCGGTTGGCAATGAGCAGTTCTTC.